The 9 T cell receptor beta chains below come from one sample, sequenced in a study of sequential checkpoint blockade in melanoma. Sample treatment: randomized to nivolumab then ipilimumab (arm A) or the reverse (arm B). The assay was immunoSEQ multiplex PCR, and TCRdb's table has in-frame clones only and misses some. The sample has around 41,000 clones, 86% seen once. The material was CD8+ T cells sorted from blood (inferred from file names), obtained from a patient given nivolumab and ipilimumab in sequence. The receptors were sampled from a human donor with melanoma.

This clone was seen once. The J gene is TRBJ2-1, the V gene TRBV13, with 7 bases lining up with TRBD1. The CDR3 length is 15 residues. J gave up 6 bases and V 3 bases, and 8 bases lay outside the gene matches. CDR1 is PRHDT and CDR2 is FYEKMQ in the germline V gene (reference sequence). The CDR3: CASSLGQNSFNEQFF. CDR3 bases: TGTGCCAGCAGCTTGGGACAGAATAGTTTCAATGAGCAGTTCTTC.

This clone was found once. The chain combines TRBV4-1 with TRBJ1-3; D gene uncertain. V lost 1 base and J 0 bases, leaving 7 bases between the germline ends. Germline V lookup: CDR1 MGHRA, CDR2 YSYEKL. The CDR3 runs 15 residues. The CDR3 loop is CASSQGPYSGNTIYF. CDR3 coding DNA: TGCGCCAGCAGCCAAGGTCCGTACTCTGGAAACACCATATATTTT.

V is TRBV30 and J is TRBJ2-7; D gene uncertain. Germline CDR1 and CDR2: GTSNPN and SVGIG (reference sequence). V lost 0 bases to trimming and J lost 5 bases, with 11 bases between them. The CDR3 has 13 amino acids. CDR3 coding DNA: TGTGCCTGGAGTGTGAGCACCCCGGACGAGCAGTACTTC. It translates to CAWSVSTPDEQYF.

The CDR3 DNA is TGCGCCAGCAGCGGAGGGGACAGGGGGACCGACTACGAGCAGTACTTC. It codes for CASSGGDRGTDYEQYF. This sequence joins TRBV5-1 and TRBJ2-7, with 11 bases aligning to TRBD1. The CDR3 has 16 amino acids. With 4 bases clipped from V and 3 bases from J, the junction kept 9 bases outside the gene matches. Germline-derived CDR1 and CDR2 are SGHRS and YFSETQ.

The table lists this clone with a few counts. The chain recombines TRBV7-3 with TRBJ2-5; 7 bases are shared with TRBD1. Germline trimming cut 3 bases from V and 3 bases from J; bases unmatched to any gene: 1. Germline V gives CDR1 SGHTA, CDR2 FQGTGA. CDR3 length equals 13 residues. The CDR3 DNA sequence: TGTGCCAGCAGCTTTACAGGGGAAGAGACCCAGTACTTC. Translated, it gives CASSFTGEETQYF.

This chain connects TRBV5-1 to TRBJ2-4; weak D call: TRBD1 (6 bases). This CDR3 spans 14 amino acids. Germline V gene sequence: CDR1 SGHRS, CDR2 YFSETQ. V lost 0 bases and J lost 6, with 10 bases in between. The CDR3 sequence is CASSLEQGTNIQYF. The CDR3 nucleotides read TGCGCCAGCAGCTTGGAACAGGGTACAAACATTCAGTACTTC.

Points on this clone: Other DNA sequences in this specimen translate into the identical CDR3. The rearrangement joins TRBV28 to TRBJ2-7; TRBD1 agrees at 9 bases. J gave up 1 base and V 3 bases, and 1 base lay outside the gene matches. CDR1 is MDHEN and CDR2 is SYDVKM in the germline V gene. The CDR3 has 14 amino acids. The CDR3 region has the DNA TGTGCCAGCAGTTTGGGGACAGGGTCCTACGAGCAGTACTTC. Protein sequence: CASSLGTGSYEQYF.

This clone showed up just a few times. J is TRBJ2-7 and V is TRBV7-9; 11 bases align to TRBD1. The CDR3 is made up of 15 amino acids. Germline V gene sequence: CDR1 SEHNR, CDR2 FQNEAQ (reference sequence). V trimming: 6 bases; J trimming: 3 bases; junction bases outside the gene matches: 7. CDR3 amino acids: CASRSSGTGGYEQYF. The DNA of the CDR3 is TGTGCCAGCAGATCTTCCGGGACAGGGGGCTACGAGCAGTACTTC. Drawing the rest from reference TRBV7-9 and TRBJ2-7, the complete variable domain is DTGVSQNPRHKITKRGQNVTFRCDPISEHNRLYWYRQTLGQGPEFLTYFQNEAQLEKSRLLSDRFSAERPKGSFSTLEIQRTEQGDSAMYLCASRSSGTGGYEQYFGPGTRLTVT.

This sequence joins TRBV9 and TRBJ2-3; TRBD1 is a possible D gene (6 bases). Trimming shortened V by 0 bases and J by 2 bases, and 16 bases separated the two germline ends. There are 17 residues in the CDR3. Per the germline V gene, CDR1 is SGDLS and CDR2 is YYNGEE. CDR3 residues: CASSVVGLGAPTDTQYF. The CDR3, as DNA: TGTGCCAGCAGCGTAGTCGGTCTGGGGGCTCCCACAGATACGCAGTATTTT.